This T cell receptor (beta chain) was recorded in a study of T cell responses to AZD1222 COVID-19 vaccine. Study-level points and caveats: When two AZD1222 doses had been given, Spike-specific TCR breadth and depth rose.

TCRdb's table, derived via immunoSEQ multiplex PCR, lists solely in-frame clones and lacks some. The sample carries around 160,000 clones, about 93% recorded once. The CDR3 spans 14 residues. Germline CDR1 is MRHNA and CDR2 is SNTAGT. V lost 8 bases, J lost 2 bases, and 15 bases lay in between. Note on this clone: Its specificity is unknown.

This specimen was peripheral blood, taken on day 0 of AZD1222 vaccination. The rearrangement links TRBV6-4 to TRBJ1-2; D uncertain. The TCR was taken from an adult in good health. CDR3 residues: CASSKTTGNYGYTF. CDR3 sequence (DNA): TGTGCCAGCTCCAAAACGACGGGGAACTATGGCTACACCTTC.